The rows below give T cell receptor beta chains drawn from one sample of a study of T cells in Graves' hyperthyroidism and ophthalmopathy. TCRdb processed the multiplex PCR reads anew with MiXCR; each CDR3 protein has one entry. The repertoire has 400,000 to 600,000 distinct CDR3 sequences, 16% of them found once; the top ten carry about 29%. Sequencing was carried out using blood. The receptor set was obtained from a woman in her 30s with Graves' ophthalmopathy. Both conserved end residues are part of each CDR3. D genes are given only for firm matches. The size entry is marked missing in some rows and otherwise reads once, few, many or a size class.

>NA|many|TRBV6-1|TRBJ1-4
TGTGCCAGCAGGCGGGGATCCACTAATGAAAAACTGTTTTTT
CASRRGSTNEKLFF
>NA|NA|TRBV7-9|TRBJ2-2
TGTGCCAGCAGCTTAGCCCTCCCGACGGCGGGAAGGGTCACCGGGGAGCTGTTTTTT
CASSLALPTAGRVTGELFF
>NA|NA|TRBV6-2/TRBV6-3|TRBJ2-7
TGTGCCAGCAGTTCGCTAGTCTCCTCCTACGAGCAGTACTTC
CASSSLVSSYEQYF
>NA|few|TRBV6-1|TRBJ2-3
TGTGCCAGCAAAGTTACAGCTAGCACAGATACGCAGTATTTT
CASKVTASTDTQYF
>NA|NA|TRBV18|TRBJ1-5
TGTGCCAGCTCACCAGGGTACGGTCAGCCCCAGCATTTT
CASSPGYGQPQHF
>NA|few|TRBV6-2/TRBV6-3|TRBJ1-2
TGTGCCAGCAGTTACTCGTCCAACGGTAACTATGGCTACACCTTC
CASSYSSNGNYGYTF
>NA|many|TRBV28|TRBJ2-7
TGTGCCAGCAGTTTATCGGACAGTTGGGGCTACGAGCAGTACTTC
CASSLSDSWGYEQYF
>NA|many|TRBV7-3|TRBJ2-7
TGTGCCAGCAGCTTAGACTCGTCAGGGTACGAGCAGTACTTC
CASSLDSSGYEQYF
>TRBD1|NA|TRBV7-6|TRBJ2-6
TGTGCCAGCAGCCCCACAGGGACAGGGCCTAGGGCCAACGTCCTGACTTTC
CASSPTGTGPRANVLTF
>TRBD1|many|TRBV30|TRBJ1-1
TGTGCCTGGAGTGCAGGGGGGGCTGAAGCTTTCTTT
CAWSAGGAEAFF
>TRBD1|few|TRBV7-6|TRBJ2-1
TGTGCCAGCAGCTTAGCGCAGGGGGCGTGGGAGCAGTTCTTC
CASSLAQGAWEQFF
>NA|many|TRBV2|TRBJ1-6
TGTGCCAGCGAGGTGACGAGGGTCCGATACTCACCCCTCCACTTT
CASEVTRVRYSPLHF
>NA|many|TRBV6-2/TRBV6-3|TRBJ2-1
TGTGCCAGCAGTTATCGGACGCATGAGCAGTTCTTC
CASSYRTHEQFF
>TRBD1|NA|TRBV7-8|TRBJ1-1
TGTGCCAGCAGCTGGACAGGGGGCAGGCGGTACACTGAAGCTTTCTTT
CASSWTGGRRYTEAFF
>TRBD2|NA|TRBV4-1|TRBJ2-3
TGCGCCAGCAGCCCAGTTATCAGACTAGCGGGGAGCACAGATACGCAGTATTTT
CASSPVIRLAGSTDTQYF
>TRBD1|few|TRBV6-7|TRBJ2-7
TGTGCCAGCATAGCCGGGGACAGATCCTACGAGCAGTACTTC
CASIAGDRSYEQYF
>TRBD1|many|TRBV5-5|TRBJ2-7
TGTGCCAGCAGCATCGATCTCAGGGGGTGGGAGCAGTACTTC
CASSIDLRGWEQYF
>NA|many|TRBV5-1|TRBJ2-7
TGCGCCAGCAGCTTGGGACACGTCAGTACCTACGAGCAGTACTTC
CASSLGHVSTYEQYF
>NA|few|TRBV28|TRBJ2-7
TGTGCCAGCAGTTTAAATCCCACTTCCTACGAGCAGTACTTC
CASSLNPTSYEQYF
>TRBD1|few|TRBV7-9|TRBJ2-7
TGTGCCAGCAGCCCCACAGGGGGGCTCTACGAGCAGTACTTC
CASSPTGGLYEQYF
>NA|NA|TRBV12-3/TRBV12-4|TRBJ2-1
TGTGCCAGCAGGTCAACGGGGTACAATGAGCAGTTCTTC
CASRSTGYNEQFF
>NA|few|TRBV9|TRBJ1-1
TGTGCCAGCAGCGTAGTCGGGGGGCGGAACACTGAAGCTTTCTTT
CASSVVGGRNTEAFF
>TRBD2|many|TRBV2|TRBJ2-3
TGTGCCAGCAGTGATGGACTAGCGGGACCCACAGATACGCAGTATTTT
CASSDGLAGPTDTQYF
>NA|many|TRBV2|TRBJ2-2
TGTGCCAGCAGGGCGGACGTCACCGGGGAGCTGTTTTTT
CASRADVTGELFF
>TRBD1|many|TRBV12-3/TRBV12-4|TRBJ2-1
TGTGCCAGCAGCTCCGACAGGGTAAGGGACAATGAGCAGTTCTTC
CASSSDRVRDNEQFF
>NA|many|TRBV11-3|TRBJ2-1
TGTGCCAGCAGCTTAGATCCCAGGGGCAATGAGCAGTTCTTC
CASSLDPRGNEQFF
>NA|many|TRBV28|TRBJ2-5
TGTGCCAGCAGGTCCGGGACGGAGACCCAGTACTTC
CASRSGTETQYF
>TRBD1|few|TRBV20-1|TRBJ1-5
TGCAGTGCTAGGGACAGGCTCAATCAGCCCCAGCATTTT
CSARDRLNQPQHF
>NA|NA|TRBV9|TRBJ2-5
TGTGCCAGCAGTTCAATGGGGGGCCCAGAAGAGACCCAGTACTTC
CASSSMGGPEETQYF